A single sample is the source of the 2 T cell receptor beta chains below, sequenced in a study of CXCR3-negative and CXCR3-positive naive CD8 T cells. Notes on the study in general: Higher TRB CDR3 hydrophobicity marked CXCR3-positive naive cells relative to CXCR3-negative naive cells.

Antigens for these TCRs are unknown. It was by 5' RACE with UMI labels that the TRB cDNA libraries were prepared. Reanalyzing the 5' RACE reads, TCRdb keeps one entry per CDR3 protein, without DNA. Its table lists tens of thousands of distinct CDR3 sequences. Sequencing used naive CXCR3+ CD8+ T cells from blood. Subset: CD45RO-CCR7+CD27+CD95- naive CD8+ T cells expressing CXCR3 (TNR3+). Receptors were obtained from a human donor in good health. Some clones in this sample may be carry-over from other donors' samples.

CDR3 loop: CASSVSRRWTEAFF. The rearrangement links TRBV25-1 to TRBJ1-1. Germline CDR1 MGHDK, CDR2 SYGVNS. CDR3 length: 14 residues.

The chain uses TRBV27 and TRBJ2-1; no DNA is available, so the TRBD2 call from TCRdb remains unchecked. The germline gives CDR1 MNHEY, CDR2 SMNVEV (reference sequence). The CDR3 has 12 amino acids. The CDR3: CASSLAGGGQFF.